Below are 3 T cell receptor beta chains sequenced from a single sample in a study of beta chain features in type 1 diabetes. TCRB transcripts that were expressed got sequenced, as all of the isolated RNA had been reverse transcribed. Generated by immunoSEQ multiplex PCR, the TCRdb table keeps only in-frame clones and is missing some. Of 250,000 or so clones in the sample, around 65% were seen once. The sequenced sample was naive CD4+ T cells from blood. The source is a young man in good health.

The chain's CDR3 is CASSLAWRTGANVLTF. The DNA for the CDR3 is TGTGCCAGCAGCTTAGCGTGGAGGACTGGGGCCAACGTCCTGACTTTC. The chain is built from TRBV7-8 and TRBJ2-6, with a weak D call TRBD2 (5 bases). The CDR3 is made up of 16 amino acids. V was pared by 0 bases and J by 2 bases, with 8 bases between. Germline lookup yields CDR1 SGHVS and CDR2 FQNEAQ.

This clone was recorded only once. This chain uses TRBV19 with TRBJ1-5; possible D gene TRBD1, 5 bases. CDR1 is LNHDA and CDR2 is SQIVND in the germline V gene (reference sequence). This CDR3 region has 15 residues. The ends were cut back, 7 bases at V and 0 bases at J, with 13 bases in the middle. DNA for the CDR3: TGTGCCAGTAATTCAGGGCAGGTTAGCAATCAGCCCCAGCATTTT. Translation: CASNSGQVSNQPQHF.

The chain uses TRBV30 and TRBJ2-3, with D tentatively TRBD2 (6 bases). CDR1 and CDR2 from the germline V gene are GTSNPN and SVGIG (reference sequence). The CDR3 is made up of 12 amino acids. Trimming took 5 bases from V and 5 from J, leaving 11 bases between them. Here the CDR3 reads CAWGREIDTQYF. CDR3 nucleotide sequence: TGTGCCTGGGGGCGGGAAATAGATACGCAGTATTTT.